This T cell receptor (beta chain) was captured by sequencing in a study of T cell repertoires in cytomegalovirus infection. Study background: Based on public TCR beta signatures, there were indications of CMV infection and of a matching HLA type. Whole-study findings and limits: Cumulative public TCR beta family frequency identified carriers of CMV plus the relevant HLA. The study found HLA-C-restricted CMV-specific TCR beta clonotypes dominating the ex vivo response.

This CDR3 spans 13 amino acids. The germline V gene encodes CDR1 SGHVS and CDR2 FNYEAQ. The germline V and J ends were trimmed by 1 base and 5 bases, with 9 bases remaining between them. This clonotype was observed at least ten times. What it recognizes is unknown. Via MiXCR, TCRdb re-called the reads, giving one row per CDR3 protein. Among roughly 230,000 distinct CDR3 sequences, about 17% were seen once, and the ten largest hold less than 50%. The chain is built from TRBV7-6 and TRBJ2-7, with no clear D. The sample consisted of CD8+ T cells from PBMCs. The clonotype originates from a human donor in good health (CMV status not recorded). Some clones in this sample may be carry-over from other donors' samples. CDR3 bases: TGTGCCAGCAGCTTAGGGCTATCCAACGAGCAGTACTTC. The encoded protein is CASSLGLSNEQYF.